One and the same sample provided the 6 T cell receptor beta chains below, sequenced in a study of T cell responses to AZD1222 COVID-19 vaccine (dated by TCRdb to the early 2020s). The time point label here, explained by the study, means: baseline before first vaccination. Receptors were amplified or captured by the immunoSEQ multiplex PCR assay. This is the immuneACCESS table as TCRdb keeps it, with only in-frame sequences that have V and J called. A part of the clones is gone; compared with another copy, unresolved V genes explain less than half, and the rest is unexplained. The sample table shows some 170,000 clones, and roughly nine tenths are seen once. 1.5% to 2% of the sample belongs to the ten largest clones. Specimen: peripheral blood, collected on day 0 of AZD1222 vaccination. Receptors originate from an adult in good health.

In the case of this clone: The same CDR3 arises from other DNA sequences in this sample as well. This chain joins TRBV7-2 and TRBJ2-7; 7 nucleotides line up with TRBD1. The CDR3 runs to 13 residues. The J segment lost 0 bases and the V segment lost 5 bases, leaving 1 base of the junction unmatched. Germline assignment: CDR1 SGHTA and CDR2 FQGNSA. The CDR3: CASSRDSSYEQYF. As DNA, the CDR3 is TGTGCCAGCAGCAGGGACAGCTCCTACGAGCAGTACTTC.

The chain uses TRBV10-3 and TRBJ2-7; D might be TRBD2 (7 bases). From germline, CDR1 is ENHRY and CDR2 SYGVKD. The CDR3 covers 14 residues. Trimming stripped 8 bases from V and 0 bases from J, with 14 bases between. CDR3 sequence: CAIAGDTGSYEQYV. DNA of the CDR3: TGTGCCATCGCGGGGGACACGGGCTCCTACGAGCAGTACGTC.

The chain joins TRBV5-6 to TRBJ2-2; weak D call: TRBD1 (5 bases). The CDR3 runs to 14 residues. CDR1 and CDR2 from the germline V gene are SGHDT and YYEEEE. V shed 4 bases and J shed 8 bases, with 15 bases lying between them. The CDR3 DNA sequence: TGTGCCAGCAGCCCCGCCGGCAGGGTGGGGGAGCTGTTTTTT. Translating gives CASSPAGRVGELFF.

V is TRBV3-1 (or the pseudogene TRBV3-2) and J is TRBJ1-1; 8 positions match TRBD1. With V trimmed by 8 bases and J by 1 base, 0 bases remained unmatched. The CDR3 extends over 12 amino acids. CDR1 is LGHDT, CDR2 YNNKEL, per germline (reference sequence). The CDR3 nucleotides are TGTGCCAGCGGACAGGGGAACACTGAAGCTTTCTTT. Translation gives CASGQGNTEAFF.

The chain has TRBV5-4 and TRBJ1-2, with D possibly matching TRBD1 (6 bases). This CDR3 region has 14 residues. Germline V CDR1 and CDR2: SGHNT, YYREEE (reference sequence). Trimming cost V 3 bases and J 3 bases, with 12 bases left between them. The CDR3 nucleotides are TGTGCCAGCAGCTGGGGCAGGGGTGACTATGGCTACACCTTC. This translates into CASSWGRGDYGYTF.

The chain joins TRBV28 to TRBJ1-2; possibly TRBD1 for D (5 bases). The CDR3 covers 16 residues. CDR1 and CDR2 from the germline V gene are MDHEN and SYDVKM. The germline V and J ends were trimmed by 7 bases and 1 base, with 19 bases remaining between them. The CDR3 coding sequence is TGTGCCAGCACCCCCTCCGGGACGGGATTTAACTATGGCTACACCTTC. Translation gives CASTPSGTGFNYGYTF.